This TCR beta chain was identified during a study of blood T cell repertoires in COVID-19. Generated by immunoSEQ multiplex PCR, the TCRdb table keeps only in-frame clones and is missing some. The sample holds some 250,000 clones, 70% to 85% seen once. Between the trimmed V and J ends, which lost 5 bases and 6 bases, there was a span of 11 bases. Germline V gene sequence: CDR1 SEHNR, CDR2 FQNEAQ (reference sequence). CDR3 size: 13 residues. The sequenced material came from PBMCs or T cells enriched from blood (not recorded which). This sequence originates from a middle-aged man who had recovered from COVID-19. The chain couples TRBV7-9 to TRBJ1-5, with a tentative D call TRBD1 (5 bases). The CDR3 nucleotides read TGTGCCAGCAGCCTTGTAGGGGTTCAGCCCCAGCATTTT. Amino acids: CASSLVGVQPQHF.